This T cell receptor (beta chain) was observed in a study of CD8+ T cells in alopecia areata. As to treatment: oral pan-JAK inhibitor, 5-10 mg twice daily. RNA was isolated and reverse transcribed to cDNA, the sequencing template. Generated by immunoSEQ multiplex PCR, the TCRdb table keeps only in-frame clones and is missing some. Of 170,000 or so clones listed, about 71% are singletons. The CDR3 length is 13 residues. Trimming shortened V by 5 bases and J by 2 bases, and 10 bases separated the two germline ends. CDR1 is SNHLY and CDR2 is FYNNEI in the germline V gene. This clone was observed a few times.

The sequence derives from a human donor with alopecia areata. The rearrangement uses TRBV2 and TRBJ2-7, with D possibly being TRBD1 or TRBD2 (5 bases each). Sequenced here: CD4+ T cells sorted from blood, sampled at week 4, from a patient treated with tofacitinib. In nucleotides, the CDR3 is TGTGCCAGCAGTTGGGACCAGGCCTACGAGCAGTACTTC. It yields the protein CASSWDQAYEQYF.